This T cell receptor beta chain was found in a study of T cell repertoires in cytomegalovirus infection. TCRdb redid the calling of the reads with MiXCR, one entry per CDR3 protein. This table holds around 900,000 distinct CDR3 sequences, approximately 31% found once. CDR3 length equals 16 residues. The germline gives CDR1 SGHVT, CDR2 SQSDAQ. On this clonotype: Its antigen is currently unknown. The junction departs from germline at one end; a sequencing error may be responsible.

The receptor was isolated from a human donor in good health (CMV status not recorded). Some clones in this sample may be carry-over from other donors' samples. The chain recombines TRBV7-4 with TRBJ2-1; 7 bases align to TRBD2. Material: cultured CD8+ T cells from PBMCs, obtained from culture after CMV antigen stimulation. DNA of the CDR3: TGTGCCAACAGCCCGAGGGGAGGGCCGTCCTACAATGAGCAGTTCTTC. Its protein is CANSPRGGPSYNEQFF. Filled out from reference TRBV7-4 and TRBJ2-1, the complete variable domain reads GAGVSQSPRYKVAKRGRDVALRCDSISGHVTLYWYRQTLGQGSEVLTYSQSDAQRDKSGRPSGRFSAERPERSVSTLKIQRTEQGDSAVYLCANSPRGGPSYNEQFFGPGTRLTVL.